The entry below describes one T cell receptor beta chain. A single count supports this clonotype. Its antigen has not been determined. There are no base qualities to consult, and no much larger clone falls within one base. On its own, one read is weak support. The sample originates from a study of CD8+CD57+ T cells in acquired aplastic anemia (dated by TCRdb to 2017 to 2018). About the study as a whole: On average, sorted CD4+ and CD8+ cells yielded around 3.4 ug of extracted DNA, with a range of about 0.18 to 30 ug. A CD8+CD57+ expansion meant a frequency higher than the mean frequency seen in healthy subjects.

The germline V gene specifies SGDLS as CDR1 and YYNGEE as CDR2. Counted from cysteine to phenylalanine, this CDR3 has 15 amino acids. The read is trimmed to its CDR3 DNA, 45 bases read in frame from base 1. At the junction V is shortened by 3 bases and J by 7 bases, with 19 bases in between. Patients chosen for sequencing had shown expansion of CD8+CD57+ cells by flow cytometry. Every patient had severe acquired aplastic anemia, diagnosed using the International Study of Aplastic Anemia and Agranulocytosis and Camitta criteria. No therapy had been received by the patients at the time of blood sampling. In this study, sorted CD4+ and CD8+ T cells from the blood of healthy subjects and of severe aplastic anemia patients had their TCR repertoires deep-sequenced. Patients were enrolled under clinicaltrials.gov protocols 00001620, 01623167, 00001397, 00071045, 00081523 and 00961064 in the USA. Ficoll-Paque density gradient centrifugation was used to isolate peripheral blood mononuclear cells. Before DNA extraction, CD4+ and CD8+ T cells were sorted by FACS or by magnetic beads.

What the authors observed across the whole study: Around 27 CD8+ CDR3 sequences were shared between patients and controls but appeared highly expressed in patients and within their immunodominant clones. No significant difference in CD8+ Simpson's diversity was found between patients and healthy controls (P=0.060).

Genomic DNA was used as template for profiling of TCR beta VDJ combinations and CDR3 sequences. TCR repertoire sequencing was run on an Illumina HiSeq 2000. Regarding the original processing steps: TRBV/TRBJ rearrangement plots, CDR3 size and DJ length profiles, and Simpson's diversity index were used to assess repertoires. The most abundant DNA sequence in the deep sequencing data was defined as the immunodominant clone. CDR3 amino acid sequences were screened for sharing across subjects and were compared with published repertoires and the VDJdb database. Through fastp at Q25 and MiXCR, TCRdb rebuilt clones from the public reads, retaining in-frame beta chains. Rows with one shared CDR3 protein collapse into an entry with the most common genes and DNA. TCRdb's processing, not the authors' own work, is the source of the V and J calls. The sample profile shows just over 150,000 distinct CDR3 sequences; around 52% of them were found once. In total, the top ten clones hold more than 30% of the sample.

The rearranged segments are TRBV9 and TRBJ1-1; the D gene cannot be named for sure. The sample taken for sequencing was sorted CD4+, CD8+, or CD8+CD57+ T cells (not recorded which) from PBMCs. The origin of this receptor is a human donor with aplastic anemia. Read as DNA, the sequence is TGTGCCAGCAGCGCCACCTCATGGTTCCGGGATGAAGCTTTCTTT. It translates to CASSATSWFRDEAFF.